This TCR beta chain was profiled in a study of blood T cell repertoires in COVID-19. As for the study in general: Samples representing acute and convalescent COVID-19 were sourced from the United States, Italy and Spain. Sources were T cells, B-cell-depleted T cells, or PBMCs; the material itself was cDNA or gDNA.

Authors' processing steps: By means of reference gene primer amplification, nucleated cell counts were estimated. The method was immunoSEQ multiplex PCR; TCRdb's version includes in-frame clones alone and lacks a portion of them. V and J calls and clone size come straight from that table; D and trimming were deduced from the DNA. Among a few hundred thousand clones listed, 60% to 75% were seen once. The CDR3 has 15 residues. Germline loops: CDR1 LNHDA, CDR2 SQIVND (reference sequence). The V segment lost 8 bases and the J segment 3 bases; nucleotides outside the gene matches: 7. This TCR derives from a woman older than 75 with acute or convalescent COVID-19. The V and J genes are TRBV19 and TRBJ1-5; 10 bases fit TRBD1. Sequencing used peripheral blood. The CDR3 nucleotides are TGTGCCAGTTCTCCGGGACAGGGGCACAATCAGCCCCAGCATTTT. The encoded protein is CASSPGQGHNQPQHF.